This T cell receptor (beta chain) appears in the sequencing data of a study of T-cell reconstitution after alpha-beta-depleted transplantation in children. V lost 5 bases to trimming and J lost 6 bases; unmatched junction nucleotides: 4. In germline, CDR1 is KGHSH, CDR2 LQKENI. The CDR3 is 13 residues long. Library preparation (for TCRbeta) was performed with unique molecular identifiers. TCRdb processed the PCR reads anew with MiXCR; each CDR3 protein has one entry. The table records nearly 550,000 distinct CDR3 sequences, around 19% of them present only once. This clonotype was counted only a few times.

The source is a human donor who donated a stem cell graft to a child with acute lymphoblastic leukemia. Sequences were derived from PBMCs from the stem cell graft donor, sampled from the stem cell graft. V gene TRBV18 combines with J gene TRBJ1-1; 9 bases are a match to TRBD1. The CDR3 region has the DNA TGTGCCAGCTCAACGGGACAGGGCTCTGAAGCTTTCTTT. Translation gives CASSTGQGSEAFF.